These 7 T cell receptor beta chains were sequenced from one sample in a study of spatial heterogeneity in lung cancer. The study, taken as a whole, reports: Tumor mutation counts were tracked by expanded intratumoral alpha and beta TCR counts.

One entry per CDR3 protein results from TCRdb running MiXCR on the 5' RACE reads. The sample includes 2,000 to 2,500 distinct CDR3 sequences, roughly a quarter of them seen just once. For these receptors, no antigen is known. The time point here: sample taken at primary tumor resection. Sample: lung tumor tissue, taken at surgery. All receptors derive from a male donor with early-stage non-small cell lung cancer.

This clonotype was seen more than once but under ten times. Because this beta chain is a stray read in a library intended to capture alpha chains, its abundance should not be given much weight. The chain is built from TRBV7-6 and TRBJ2-7; D gene uncertain. The CDR3 totals 14 residues. The germline V and J ends were trimmed by 5 bases and 3 bases, with 14 bases remaining between them. Germline CDR1 and CDR2: SGHVS and FNYEAQ. CDR3 nucleotide sequence: TGTGCCAGCAGCCCTCAGATGGCCGTCTACGAGCAGTACTTC. Its protein product is CASSPQMAVYEQYF.

This clonotype was found a few times. A library made for alpha chains picked up this beta chain off target, so its size means little. V is TRBV11-2 and J is TRBJ2-2; D ambiguous. CDR1 and CDR2 from the germline V gene are SGHAT and FQNNGV. The CDR3 has 14 residues. V was clipped by 5 bases and J by 0 bases, with 7 bases between them. The CDR3 spells CASSPPANTGELFF. The DNA of the CDR3 is TGTGCCAGCAGCCCCCCAGCGAACACCGGGGAGCTGTTTTTT. Variable domain in full (rest from reference TRBV11-2 and TRBJ2-2): EAGVAQSPRYKIIEKRQSVAFWCNPISGHATLYWYQQILGQGPKLLIQFQNNGVVDDSQLPKDRFSAERLKGVDSTLKIQPAKLEDSAVYLCASSPPANTGELFFGEGSRLTVL.

By share, this clonotype ranks as large. Within a library made for alpha chains, this beta chain is off target, and its count is uninformative. As DNA, the CDR3 is TGCGCCAGCAGCTTGAGGGTTCAGGGAGATACGCAGTATTTT. Encoded protein: CASSLRVQGDTQYF. The chain couples TRBV5-1 to TRBJ2-3; D may be TRBD1 (5 bases). This CDR3 has 14 amino acids. Per the germline V gene, CDR1 is SGHRS and CDR2 is YFSETQ. Trimming pared 1 base from V and 5 bases from J, leaving 11 bases between.

Comment on this clonotype: Being off target in a library aimed at alpha chains, this beta chain has a size of little meaning. The rearrangement links TRBV12-3 or TRBV12-4 to TRBJ2-7, with no clear D. Trimming left V 2 bases short and J 5 bases short, with 7 bases between. This CDR3 is 12 amino acids long. CDR3 sequence (DNA): TGTGCCAGCAGTTTAAGTCGGGACGAGCAGTACTTC. Amino acid sequence: CASSLSRDEQYF.

This clonotype is medium-sized in the sample. A library prepared for alpha chains yielded this beta chain as an off-target read; its size is of little meaning. The CDR3 bases are TGTGCCAGCGTCGACTCCTACAATGAGCAGTTCTTC. This encodes CASVDSYNEQFF. The V call is TRBV7-9, the J call TRBJ2-1; the D is unclear. The CDR3 contains 12 residues. Trimming removed 8 bases at V and 0 bases at J, with 5 bases between. Per germline, CDR1 SEHNR and CDR2 FQNEAQ (reference sequence). Based on the CDR3 plus reference TRBV7-9 and TRBJ2-1, the full variable domain is DTGVSQNPRHKITKRGQNVTFRCDPISEHNRLYWYRQTLGQGPEFLTYFQNEAQLEKSRLLSDRFSAERPKGSFSTLEIQRTEQGDSAMYLCASVDSYNEQFFGPGTRLTVL.

On this clonotype: Being off target in a library aimed at alpha chains, this beta chain has a size of little meaning. The genes are TRBV29-1 and TRBJ2-7; the D is unclear. Trimming left V 5 bases short and J 0 bases short, with 11 bases between. CDR1 is SQVTM and CDR2 is ANQGSEA in the germline V gene. The CDR3 totals 13 residues. The CDR3 here is CSVRQALSYEQYF. CDR3 DNA sequence: TGCAGCGTTAGGCAGGCACTCTCCTACGAGCAGTACTTC.

In regard to this clonotype: Within a library made for alpha chains, this beta chain is off target, and its count is uninformative. The chain carries TRBV28 and TRBJ2-7; 7 positions match TRBD2. Germline trimming cut 10 bases from V and 3 bases from J; bases unmatched to any gene: 3. CDR3 length: 11 residues. Looked up from germline, CDR1 is MDHEN and CDR2 is SYDVKM. CDR3 DNA: TGTGCCACCGGGGACTACTACGAGCAGTACTTC. Protein: CATGDYYEQYF.